This T cell receptor beta chain was documented in a study of blood T cell repertoires in COVID-19. Germline loops: CDR1 SGDLS, CDR2 YYNGEE. The CDR3 runs 15 residues. The germline V and J ends were trimmed by 0 bases and 7 bases, with 17 bases remaining between them. Some clones are missing from TCRdb's copy, which holds only in-frame ones; the method was immunoSEQ multiplex PCR. The sample yields a few hundred thousand clones, approximately 85% seen once. Sequenced sample: PBMCs or T cells enriched from blood (not recorded which). The rearrangement links TRBV9 to TRBJ2-7, with D possibly being TRBD2 (5 bases). The TCR sequence derives from a man between 25 and 39 years old who had recovered from COVID-19. CDR3 amino acids: CASSVVAGPGGEQYF. DNA for the CDR3: TGTGCCAGCAGCGTAGTTGCCGGACCCGGAGGAGAGCAGTACTTC. Using reference TRBV9 and TRBJ2-7 for the parts outside the CDR3, the full variable domain is DSGVTQTPKHLITATGQRVTLRCSPRSGDLSVYWYQQSLDQGLQFLIQYYNGEERAKGNILERFSAQQFPDLHSELNLSSLELGDSALYFCASSVVAGPGGEQYFGPGTRLTVT.